This TCR beta chain appears in the sequencing data of a study of blood T cell repertoires in COVID-19. Whole-study context: Acute and convalescent COVID-19 specimens originated in the United States, Italy and Spain. PBMCs, B-cell-depleted T cells, or T cells provided the cDNA or gDNA that made up the material.

Original handling: By means of reference gene primer amplification, nucleated cell counts were estimated. Repertoires were generated with immunoSEQ multiplex PCR, while TCRdb's copy carries only in-frame clones and drops some. V and J calls and clone size follow that table, whereas D and trimming were derived from the DNA. The repertoire has roughly 300,000 clones, roughly 88% of them found once; the top ten carry 2.3%. Each participant's cohort was designated according to participant-reported clinical history. Germline CDR1 is SNHLY and CDR2 is FYNNEI. Deletions cut 6 bases from V and 6 bases from J, with 16 bases between. The CDR3 contains 14 residues.

The receptor's source is a woman aged 35 to 49 with acute COVID-19. The rearrangement uses TRBV2 and TRBJ2-3; D not resolved. Sequencing was done on a sample of PBMCs or T cells enriched from blood (not recorded which). The chain's CDR3 is CASRTVNSLDTQYF. The DNA of the CDR3 is TGTGCCAGCAGAACAGTAAATTCCTTGGATACGCAGTATTTT.